This TCR beta chain was sequenced for a study of CD8+CD57+ T cells in acquired aplastic anemia. In the case of this clonotype: What it binds is not known. An end of the junction does not agree with germline; a read error may underlie this.

All sequencing subjects had displayed CD8+CD57+ cell expansion on flow cytometry. Patients had received no therapy at the time of blood sampling. The CDR3 has 13 residues. The V gene's germline CDR1 is SGHNT and CDR2 YENEEA. Findings and limits, study-wide: Between patients and controls, twenty-nine CD8+ CDR3 sequences were found in common.

Investigators profiled TCR beta VDJ and CDR3 from genomic DNA template. TCRdb called the reads again in MiXCR, with one record for every CDR3 protein. This sample has about half a million distinct CDR3 sequences, with around 30% found just once. Source material: sorted CD4+, CD8+, or CD8+CD57+ T cells (not recorded which) from PBMCs. The origin of this receptor is a human donor with aplastic anemia. J is TRBJ2-2 and V is TRBV11-3, with D perhaps matching TRBD2 (5 bases). The CDR3 region is CASSLQNTGELLF. The DNA for the CDR3 is TGTGCCAGCAGCTTACAGAACACCGGGGAGCTGCTTTTT.